This passage covers 6 T cell receptor beta chains from one sample sequenced in a study of blood T cells in healthy people across ages. Through a sample-barcoded 5' primer and a J-beta primer mix, a second PCR was run for roughly 6 to 11 cycles. One entry per CDR3 protein results from TCRdb running MiXCR on the 5' RACE reads. The sample carries some 920,000 distinct CDR3 sequences, 51% recorded once. The sequencing sample was made of blood. These receptors all come from a woman aged 55-75 years in good health.

The V and J genes are TRBV7-2 and TRBJ2-3; 14 positions agree with TRBD2. Per the germline V gene, CDR1 is SGHTA and CDR2 is FQGNSA. This CDR3 has 17 residues. V shed 5 bases and J 3 bases; nucleotides not matched to a gene: 7. CDR3: CASSALGLAGDTDTQYF. CDR3 DNA: TGTGCCAGCAGCGCTCTGGGACTAGCGGGAGATACAGATACGCAGTATTTT.

This sequence joins TRBV13 and TRBJ1-2; D possibly corresponds to TRBD1 (6 bases). V lost 5 bases and J 4 bases, leaving 11 bases between the germline ends. Germline V gene sequence: CDR1 PRHDT, CDR2 FYEKMQ (reference sequence). The CDR3 consists of 13 residues. CDR3 bases: TGTGCCAGCAGCCCCCGGGGGGCCTATGGCTACACCTTC. Translated, it gives CASSPRGAYGYTF.

This clonotype was observed a single time. The junction departs from germline at one end; a sequencing error may be responsible. The V and J genes are TRBV6-1 and TRBJ1-5; weak D call: TRBD1 (6 bases). This CDR3 comprises 13 residues. Per the germline V gene, CDR1 is MNHNS and CDR2 is SASEGT. The CDR3 DNA sequence: TGTGCCAGCAGGGAAGGGGGTCTTCAGCCCCAGCATTTT. Amino acids: CASREGGLQPQHF.

The chain has TRBV29-1 and TRBJ2-5, with TRBD1 matching over 11 bases. V dropped 6 bases and J dropped 11; count of bases not matched to a gene: 14. The V gene's germline CDR1 is SQVTM and CDR2 ANQGSEA. This CDR3 comprises 14 residues. CDR3 amino acids: CSVLRGTGGNGQYF. CDR3 nucleotide sequence: TGCAGCGTCCTACGCGGGACAGGGGGGAACGGGCAGTACTTC.

CDR3 loop: CASSVGVSDDTDTQYF. The CDR3 DNA sequence: TGTGCCAGCAGCGTAGGAGTTAGCGATGACACAGATACGCAGTATTTT. J is TRBJ2-3 and V is TRBV9, with D possibly matching TRBD2 (5 bases). The CDR3 covers 16 residues. V was pared by 0 bases and J by 2 bases, with 13 bases between. Per germline, CDR1 SGDLS and CDR2 YYNGEE. The entire variable domain, with the rest obtained from reference TRBV9 and TRBJ2-3, is as follows: DSGVTQTPKHLITATGQRVTLRCSPRSGDLSVYWYQQSLDQGLQFLIQYYNGEERAKGNILERFSAQQFPDLHSELNLSSLELGDSALYFCASSVGVSDDTDTQYFGPGTRLTVL.

The DNA for the CDR3 is TGTGCCATCAGTGAGTCTGAGGTGATAGATACGCAGTATTTT. Translation gives CAISESEVIDTQYF. V is TRBV10-3 and J is TRBJ2-3; no reliable D call. This CDR3 spans 14 amino acids. With 0 bases removed from V and 5 bases from J, the gap between germline ends came to 9 bases. Germline values: CDR1 ENHRY, CDR2 SYGVKD.